This entry lists 4 T cell receptor beta chains sequenced from one sample in a study of OX40 agonist ivuxolimab in advanced cancers. Generated by immunoSEQ multiplex PCR, the TCRdb table keeps only in-frame clones and is missing some. The sample lists 55,000 to 90,000 clones, approximately 85% occurring once. The specimen comprised CD4+ or CD8+ T cells sorted from blood, sampled in a trial of the OX40 agonist ivuxolimab. All receptors come from an adult with an advanced solid tumor such as melanoma, head and neck, liver or kidney cancer.

The gene calls are TRBV6-4 and TRBJ2-3; 8 bases are shared with TRBD2. The CDR3 consists of 14 residues. The V gene's germline CDR1 is MRHNA and CDR2 SNTAGT. J lost 6 bases, V lost 6 bases, and 8 bases had no gene match. CDR3 DNA: TGTGCCAGCAGGGGGAAGCGGGGGAGGGATACGCAGTATTTT. As protein: CASRGKRGRDTQYF.

The genes are TRBV5-1 and TRBJ1-6; D not certain. Trimming stripped 0 bases from V and 4 bases from J, with 11 bases between. The V gene's germline CDR1 is SGHRS and CDR2 YFSETQ. The CDR3 spans 16 residues. CDR3 region: CASSLAGIGYNSPLHF. Here the CDR3 DNA reads TGCGCCAGCAGCTTGGCTGGGATCGGATATAATTCACCCCTCCACTTT.

This rearrangement joins TRBV27 to TRBJ2-1; 15 bases agree with TRBD2. The germline gives CDR1 MNHEY, CDR2 SMNVEV (reference sequence). This CDR3 is 18 amino acids long. Unmatched junction bases numbered 8, after V lost 6 bases and J lost 2 bases. The CDR3 sequence is CASSLGLAGGPPYNEQFF. DNA for the CDR3: TGTGCCAGCAGCCTGGGACTAGCGGGGGGCCCCCCCTACAATGAGCAGTTCTTC.

The chain uses TRBV18 and TRBJ2-3; TRBD1 aligns across 9 bases. CDR3 length: 14 residues. V gave up 4 bases and J gave up 2 bases; unmatched junction bases: 1. Germline V gives CDR1 KGHSH, CDR2 LQKENI. CDR3 DNA sequence: TGTGCCAGCTCACTACAGGGGGCCACAGATACGCAGTATTTT. This translates into CASSLQGATDTQYF. Drawing the rest from reference TRBV18 and TRBJ2-3, the complete variable domain is NAGVMQNPRHLVRRRGQEARLRCSPMKGHSHVYWYRQLPEEGLKFMVYLQKENIIDESGMPKERFSAEFPKEGPSILRIQQVVRGDSAAYFCASSLQGATDTQYFGPGTRLTVL.